The present entry profiles one TCR beta chain with its context. Original processing notes: Reference gene primer amplification gave estimated nucleated cell counts. The assay was immunoSEQ multiplex PCR, and TCRdb's table has in-frame clones only and misses some. V, J and clone size were drawn from that table, and D and trimming were deduced from the DNA. The data hold some 66,000 clones, with around nine tenths observed a single time. This sample is drawn from a study of blood T cell repertoires in COVID-19. Trimming stripped 5 bases from V and 1 base from J, with 5 bases between. Germline values: CDR1 SEHNR, CDR2 FQNEAQ (reference sequence). CDR3 size: 12 residues.

The specimen was peripheral blood. This sequence was found in a woman aged 60-75 years with acute or convalescent COVID-19. This chain uses TRBV7-9 with TRBJ1-2; D not certain. The CDR3 protein is CASSQVNYGYTF. The DNA of the CDR3 is TGTGCCAGCAGCCAGGTTAACTATGGCTACACCTTC.